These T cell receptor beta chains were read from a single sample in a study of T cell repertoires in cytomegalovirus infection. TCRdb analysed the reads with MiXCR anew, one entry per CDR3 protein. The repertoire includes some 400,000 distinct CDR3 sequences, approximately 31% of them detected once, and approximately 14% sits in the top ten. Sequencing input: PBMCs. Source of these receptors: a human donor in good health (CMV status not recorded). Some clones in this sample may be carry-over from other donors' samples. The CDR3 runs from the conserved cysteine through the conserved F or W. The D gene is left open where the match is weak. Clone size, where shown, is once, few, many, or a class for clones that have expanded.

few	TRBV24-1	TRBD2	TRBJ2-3	CATSDTSGGDPDTQYF	TGTGCCACCAGTGATACTAGCGGGGGGGACCCAGATACGCAGTATTTT
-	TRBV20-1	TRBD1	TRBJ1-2	CSATIPGRGRIYGYTF	TGCAGTGCTACCATCCCGGGCAGGGGGCGGATCTATGGCTACACCTTC
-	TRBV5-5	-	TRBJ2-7	CATSLDGGTLLNEQYF	TGTGCCACCAGCTTGGATGGGGGGACCCTACTAAACGAGCAGTACTTC
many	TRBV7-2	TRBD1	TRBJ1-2	CASSSGTGKLGYTF	TGTGCCAGCAGTTCCGGGACAGGGAAGTTGGGCTACACCTTC
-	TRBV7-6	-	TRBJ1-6	CASSPETLPFVSYNSPLHF	TGTGCCAGCAGCCCCGAGACACTGCCATTCGTCTCCTATAATTCACCCCTCCACTTT
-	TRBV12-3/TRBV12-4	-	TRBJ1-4	CASSLGVNEKLFF	TGTGCCAGCAGTTTAGGGGTTAATGAAAAACTGTTTTTT
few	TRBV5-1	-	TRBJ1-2	CASSLREANYGYTF	TGCGCCAGCAGCTTGAGGGAAGCTAACTATGGCTACACCTTC
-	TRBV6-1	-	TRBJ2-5	CAIRGDAETQYF	TGTGCCATCAGGGGCGACGCAGAGACCCAGTACTTC
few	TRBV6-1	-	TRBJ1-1	CASTEAQGTEAFF	TGTGCCAGCACTGAGGCGCAGGGCACTGAAGCTTTCTTT
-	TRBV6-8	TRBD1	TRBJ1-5	CASRETGGQPQHF	TGTGCCAGCAGAGAGACAGGGGGCCAGCCCCAGCATTTT
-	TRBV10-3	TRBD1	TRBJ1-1	CASKGQGDAEAFF	TGTGCCTCCAAAGGACAGGGGGACGCTGAAGCTTTCTTT
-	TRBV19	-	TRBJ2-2	CASTSAETNTGELFF	-
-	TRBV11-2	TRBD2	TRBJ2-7	CASSSNPGGALENQYF	TGTGCCAGCAGCTCGAACCCCGGGGGGGCCTTGGAGAACCAGTACTTC
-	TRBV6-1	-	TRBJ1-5	CASLERGGTQPQHF	TGTGCCAGCCTTGAACGGGGAGGCACTCAGCCCCAGCATTTT
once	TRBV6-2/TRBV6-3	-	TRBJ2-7	CASTRDTTYEQYF	TGTGCTTCGACCCGGGACACAACTTACGAGCAGTACTTC
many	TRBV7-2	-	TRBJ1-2	CASSVPTNRPGYTF	TGTGCCAGCAGCGTCCCGACAAACCGCCCTGGCTACACCTTC
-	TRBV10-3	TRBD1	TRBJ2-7	CAISPFGGGQGVSYEQYF	TGTGCCATCAGTCCGTTTGGTGGTGGGCAGGGGGTTTCTTACGAGCAGTACTTC
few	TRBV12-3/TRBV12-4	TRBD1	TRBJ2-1	CASSPALGTGIYNEQFF	TGTGCCAGCAGTCCGGCCCTCGGGACAGGGATCTACAATGAGCAGTTCTTC
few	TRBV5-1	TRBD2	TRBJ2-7	CASSLRASGEENEQYF	TGCGCCAGCAGCTTGAGGGCTAGCGGGGAGGAAAACGAGCAGTACTTC
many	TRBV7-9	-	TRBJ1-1	CASSTGKAFF	TGTGCCAGCAGCACAGGGAAAGCTTTCTTT
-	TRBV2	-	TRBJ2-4	CASSALKNIQYF	TGTGCCAGCTCGGCCCTTAAAAACATTCAGTACTTC
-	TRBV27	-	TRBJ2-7	CASTGKGVQSNSYEQYF	TGTGCCAGCACCGGAAAGGGCGTGCAGTCCAACTCCTACGAGCAGTACTTC
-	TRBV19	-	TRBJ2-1	CASSMQDSYNEQFF	TGTGCCAGTAGTATGCAGGACAGCTACAATGAGCAGTTCTTC
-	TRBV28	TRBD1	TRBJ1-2	CASRQTGVGGYTF	TGTGCCAGCAGACAAACAGGGGTCGGTGGCTACACCTTC
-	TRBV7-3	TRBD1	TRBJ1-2	CSSSQGGPNYGYTF	TGTTCCAGCAGCCAGGGGGGGCCTAACTATGGCTACACCTTC
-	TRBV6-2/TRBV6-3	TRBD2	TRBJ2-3	CASSPTAGGPDTQYF	TGTGCCAGCAGTCCCACAGCGGGGGGGCCAGATACGCAGTATTTT
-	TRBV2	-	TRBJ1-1	CARGGSLNTEAFF	TGTGCCAGAGGAGGATCCCTGAACACTGAAGCTTTCTTT
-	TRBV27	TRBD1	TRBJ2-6	CASSFLTRTGSSGANVLTF	TGTGCCAGCAGTTTCCTAACCCGGACAGGTAGCTCTGGGGCCAACGTCCTGACTTTC
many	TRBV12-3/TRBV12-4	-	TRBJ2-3	CASSFRVTDTQYF	TGTGCCAGCAGTTTCAGGGTCACAGATACGCAGTATTTT
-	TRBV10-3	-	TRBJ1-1	CATCGGTVNTEAFF	TGTGCCACGTGTGGGGGAACGGTGAACACTGAAGCTTTCTTT
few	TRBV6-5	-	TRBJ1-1	CASNRGSGMNTEAFF	TGTGCCAGCAATAGGGGGTCGGGGATGAACACTGAAGCTTTCTTT
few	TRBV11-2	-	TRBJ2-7	CASSKTDRSSYEQYF	TGTGCCAGCAGCAAAACCGACAGGAGCTCCTACGAGCAGTACTTC
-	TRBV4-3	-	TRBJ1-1	CASSQALGRGNTEALF	TGCGCCAGCAGCCAAGCATTGGGCAGGGGTAACACTGAAGCTTTATTT
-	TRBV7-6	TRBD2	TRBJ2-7	CASSLGGGPRDEQYF	TGTGCCAGCAGCTTGGGCGGGGGGCCCAGGGACGAGCAGTACTTC
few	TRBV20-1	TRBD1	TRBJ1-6	CSAPRTGYNSPLHF	TGCAGTGCCCCCCGGACAGGGTATAATTCACCCCTCCACTTT
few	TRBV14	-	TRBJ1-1	CASSQELVPGLNTEAFF	TGTGCCAGCAGCCAAGAACTAGTCCCCGGACTGAACACTGAAGCTTTCTTT
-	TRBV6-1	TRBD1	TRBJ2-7	CASSASWTGSYEQYF	TGTGCCAGCAGTGCCTCTTGGACAGGCTCCTACGAGCAGTACTTC
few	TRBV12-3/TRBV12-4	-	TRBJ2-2	CASTTGGLNTGELFF	TGTGCCAGCACGACCGGGGGCCTGAACACCGGGGAGCTGTTTTTT
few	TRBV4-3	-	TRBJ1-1	CASSPAGGPTEAFF	TGCGCCAGCAGCCCAGCAGGAGGCCCCACTGAAGCTTTCTTT
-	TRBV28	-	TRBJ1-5	CASTLTALNQPQHF	TGTGCCAGCACCCTGACAGCTCTCAATCAGCCCCAGCATTTT
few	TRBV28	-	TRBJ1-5	CATRTGPGYQPQHF	TGTGCCACCCGAACAGGTCCCGGGTATCAGCCCCAGCATTTT
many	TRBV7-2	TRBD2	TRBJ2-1	CASSLGAGDYNEQFF	TGTGCCAGCAGCTTAGGAGCGGGGGACTACAATGAGCAGTTCTTC
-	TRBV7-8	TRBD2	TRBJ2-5	CSSSLQRGVIETQYF	TGTTCCAGCAGCTTACAGCGGGGGGTTATAGAGACCCAGTACTTC
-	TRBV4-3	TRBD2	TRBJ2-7	CASSKAGPGYEQYF	TGCGCCAGCAGCAAAGCGGGACCGGGCTACGAGCAGTACTTC
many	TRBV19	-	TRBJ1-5	CASSIGVNQPQHF	TGTGCCAGTAGTATTGGTGTCAATCAGCCCCAGCATTTT
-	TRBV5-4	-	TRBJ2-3	CASRPGGASTDTQYF	TGTGCCAGCAGACCAGGGGGGGCCAGCACAGATACGCAGTATTTT
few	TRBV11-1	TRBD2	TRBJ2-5	CASSQSGVLTSKTQYF	TGTGCCAGCAGCCAGAGCGGGGTCTTGACATCGAAGACCCAGTACTTC
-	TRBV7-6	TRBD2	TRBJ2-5	CASSFQRGDKETQYF	TGTGCCAGCAGCTTTCAGCGGGGGGATAAAGAGACCCAGTACTTC
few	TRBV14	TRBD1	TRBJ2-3	CASSQRGRTDTQYF	TGTGCCAGCAGCCAAAGGGGGCGCACAGATACGCAGTATTTT
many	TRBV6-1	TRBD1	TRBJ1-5	CASTRTGYSNQPQHF	TGTGCCAGCACCCGGACAGGATATAGCAATCAGCCCCAGCATTTT
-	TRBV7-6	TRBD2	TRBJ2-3	CASSGRLAGKRDTQYF	TGTGCCAGCAGCGGGCGACTAGCGGGGAAGAGGGATACGCAGTATTTT
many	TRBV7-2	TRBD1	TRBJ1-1	CASSLVAGTGVHTEAFF	TGTGCCAGCAGCTTAGTTGCGGGGACAGGGGTTCACACTGAAGCTTTCTTT
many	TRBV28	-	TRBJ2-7	CASSLFTGRRNYEQYF	TGTGCCAGCAGTTTATTCACCGGCAGGAGGAACTACGAGCAGTACTTC
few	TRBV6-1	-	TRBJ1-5	CASSEKVHGFGANNQPQHF	TGTGCCAGCAGTGAAAAGGTCCACGGGTTCGGGGCTAACAATCAGCCCCAGCATTTT
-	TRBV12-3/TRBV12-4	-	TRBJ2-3	CASSRLGSTDTQYF	TGTGCCAGCAGCCGACTAGGGTCGACAGATACGCAGTATTTT
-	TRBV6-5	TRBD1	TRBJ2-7	CDSSDSRDRVDEQYF	TGTGACAGCAGTGACTCCAGGGACAGGGTGGACGAGCAGTACTTC
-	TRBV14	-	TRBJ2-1	CANSPAGQYNEQFF	TGTGCCAACAGCCCCGCGGGACAGTACAATGAGCAGTTCTTC